The 32 T cell receptor beta chains given below trace back to one sample, sequenced in a study of Ad26.COV2.S vaccination and SARS-CoV-2 variants. Only in-frame clones appear in the TCRdb table, and some are missing; sequencing was by immunoSEQ multiplex PCR. The sample lists 250,000 to 300,000 clones; more than 75% were seen once. The treatment is: some 20 received Ad26.COV2.S at low or high dose, single or two shots; roughly five received placebo; per-sample allocation not given. Collection of the samples took place on day 63 after the first injection of vaccine or placebo. Sequencing used peripheral blood, obtained in a trial of Ad26.COV2.S vaccine versus placebo. The receptors come from a person between 18 and 65 years old who received the Ad26.COV2.S COVID-19 vaccine or a placebo.

The V gene is TRBV18, the J gene TRBJ1-2, with D hard to call. Germline V gene sequence: CDR1 KGHSH, CDR2 LQKENI. This CDR3 has 14 residues. V lost 3 bases to trimming and J lost 2 bases, with 10 bases between them. The CDR3 DNA sequence: TGTGCCAGCTCACCGCCCAACGAAAACTATGGCTACACCTTC. It specifies CASSPPNENYGYTF.

V gene TRBV6-5 combines with J gene TRBJ2-7; no clear D gene. The germline V and J ends were trimmed by 0 bases and 0 bases, with 9 bases remaining between them. Germline CDR1 reads MNHEY; CDR2 reads SVGAGI. The CDR3 runs to 15 residues. The CDR3 DNA reads as TGTGCCAGCAGTTACTCAGCTGGGTTCTCCTACGAGCAGTACTTC. Residues: CASSYSAGFSYEQYF.

The V call is TRBV10-3, the J call TRBJ1-6; unclear D gene. The CDR3 is made up of 12 amino acids. Trimming left V 4 bases short and J 9 bases short, with 7 bases between. Germline-derived CDR1 and CDR2 are ENHRY and SYGVKD. This CDR3 reads CAISAGGSPLHF. CDR3 in DNA: TGTGCCATCAGTGCTGGAGGTTCACCCCTCCACTTT.

The chain carries TRBV6-5 and TRBJ1-4; D call uncertain. Trimming took off 6 bases at V and 7 bases at J, with 6 bases between the two ends. The CDR3 is made up of 11 amino acids. Per the germline V gene, CDR1 is MNHEY and CDR2 is SVGAGI. Here the CDR3 reads CASRRAEKLFF. Written as DNA, the CDR3 is TGTGCCAGCAGGAGGGCTGAAAAACTGTTTTTT.

Here the CDR3 reads CASSPGVAGEQYF. The DNA for the CDR3 is TGTGCCAGCAGCCCCGGGGTAGCGGGAGAGCAGTACTTC. V and J are TRBV7-8 and TRBJ2-7; 8 nucleotides agree with TRBD2. The CDR3 is made up of 13 amino acids. J was trimmed by 7 bases and V by 5 bases; bases with no gene match: 7. Germline CDR1 SGHVS, CDR2 FQNEAQ.

In this sample, this clone turned up a few times. This rearrangement joins TRBV27 to TRBJ2-7, with D maybe TRBD2 (5 bases). The CDR3 extends over 13 amino acids. Per the germline V gene, CDR1 is MNHEY and CDR2 is SMNVEV (reference sequence). V lost 8 bases and J lost 2, with 13 bases in between. As DNA, the CDR3 is TGTGCCAGCCATCCGGGAAGAGCCTACGAGCAGTACTTC. Translation gives CASHPGRAYEQYF.

The CDR3 bases are TGTGCCAGCAGCTTGTACCAGGGAGTGGGCGGGGAGCTGTTTTTT. Protein: CASSLYQGVGGELFF. The rearrangement joins TRBV7-6 to TRBJ2-2, with D possibly being TRBD1 or TRBD2 (5 bases each). CDR1 and CDR2 (germline): SGHVS, FNYEAQ. The CDR3 covers 15 residues. V was clipped by 3 bases and J by 7 bases, with 15 bases between them.

The rearrangement links TRBV6-5 to TRBJ2-5; 10 bases fit TRBD1. V shed 6 bases and J 5 bases; nucleotides not matched to a gene: 9. The germline CDR1 and CDR2 sequences are MNHEY and SVGAGI. The CDR3 length is 15 residues. The CDR3 nucleotides are TGTGCCAGCAGGCAGGACAGGGGGGAGTTCGAGACCCAGTACTTC. This translates into CASRQDRGEFETQYF.

CDR3 sequence: CASSPGGSPWDEQYF. The DNA for the CDR3 is TGTGCCAGCAGCCCGGGGGGGTCCCCCTGGGATGAGCAGTACTTC. The chain couples TRBV11-2 to TRBJ2-7, with TRBD2 matching over 8 bases. Per germline, CDR1 SGHAT and CDR2 FQNNGV. Losses at the gene ends were 5 bases for V and 7 bases for J; bases not matched to a gene: 13. This CDR3 spans 15 amino acids.

V is TRBV10-2 and J is TRBJ2-3, with TRBD2 matching 7 bases. Germline values: CDR1 WSHSY, CDR2 SAAADI. This CDR3 has 17 residues. Losses at the gene ends were 8 bases for V and 2 bases for J; bases not matched to a gene: 16. This CDR3 is CASSERVKRDNTDTQYF. DNA of the CDR3: TGCGCCAGCTCGGAGAGGGTAAAGCGGGATAACACAGATACGCAGTATTTT.

This clone was found once. This rearrangement joins TRBV9 to TRBJ2-4, with D possibly TRBD2 on 6 matching bases. The germline V gene has CDR1 SGDLS and CDR2 YYNGEE. The CDR3 is 15 amino acids. V was clipped by 7 bases and J by 7 bases, with 21 bases between them. CDR3 loop: CASPKVGSSGNIQYF. CDR3 nucleotide sequence: TGTGCCAGCCCCAAGGTAGGGTCCAGCGGGAACATTCAGTACTTC.

The rearrangement links TRBV6-5 to TRBJ2-7; no definite D call. The V end lost 8 bases, the J end lost 2 bases, and 13 bases lay between the germline ends. The germline gives CDR1 MNHEY, CDR2 SVGAGI. The CDR3 runs to 13 residues. CDR3 in DNA: TGTGCCAGCGGCCTAACTGATACCTACGAGCAGTACTTC. It translates to CASGLTDTYEQYF.

This chain joins TRBV5-4 and TRBJ2-3; TRBD2 aligns across 13 bases. With V trimmed by 4 bases and J by 3 bases, 5 bases remained unmatched. Germline V gene data show CDR1 as SGHNT and CDR2 as YYREEE (reference sequence). CDR3 length: 16 residues. The CDR3 reads CASSQGLAGRTDTQYF. CDR3 bases: TGTGCCAGCAGCCAGGGACTAGCGGGGAGGACAGATACGCAGTATTTT.

CDR3 nucleotides: TGTGCCAGCAGTGCAGAAGTTAACACTGAAGCTTTCTTT. Protein product: CASSAEVNTEAFF. V and J are TRBV6-4 and TRBJ1-1; no firm D call. The CDR3 covers 13 residues. Trimming left V 4 bases short and J 2 bases short, with 8 bases between. Germline-derived CDR1 and CDR2 are MRHNA and SNTAGT.

The V gene is TRBV5-6, the J gene TRBJ2-3, with a possible D match to TRBD2 (8 bases). Trimming pared 2 bases from V and 2 bases from J, leaving 21 bases between. This CDR3 is 18 amino acids long. The germline V gene encodes CDR1 SGHDT and CDR2 YYEEEE. DNA for the CDR3: TGTGCCAGCAGCTTCACAGGGGTAGCGGGATTCCTCACAGATACGCAGTATTTT. This gives the protein CASSFTGVAGFLTDTQYF.

This chain connects TRBV7-2 to TRBJ2-5; 14 bases agree with TRBD2. Germline V lookup: CDR1 SGHTA, CDR2 FQGNSA. V was pared by 5 bases and J by 1 base, with 3 bases of the junction left unmatched. The CDR3 is made up of 16 amino acids. The CDR3 loop reads CASSAGLAGGQETQYF. CDR3 nucleotides: TGTGCCAGCAGCGCAGGACTAGCGGGGGGCCAAGAGACCCAGTACTTC.

The chain is built from TRBV20-1 and TRBJ1-1; D possibly corresponds to TRBD1 (6 bases). CDR3 size: 14 residues. Trimming left V 3 bases short and J 4 bases short, with 15 bases between. Germline lookup yields CDR1 DFQATT and CDR2 SNEGSKA (reference sequence). The CDR3: CSASRGRGGTEAFF. The CDR3 nucleotides read TGCAGTGCTAGTCGAGGCAGGGGTGGCACTGAAGCTTTCTTT.

In regard to this clone: At one end, the junction sequence differs from germline, possibly due to a read error. V and J are TRBV11-3 and TRBJ2-5; 10 bases are shared with TRBD2. The CDR3 contains 15 residues. Per germline, CDR1 SGHNT and CDR2 YENEEA. This chain's CDR3 is CASRLAGGRQETQYF. The CDR3 region has the DNA TGTGCCAGCAGGTTAGCGGGGGGCCGCCAAGAGACCCAGTACTTC.

The chain uses TRBV4-1 and TRBJ2-7, with D perhaps assigned TRBD1 or TRBD2 (5 bases each). Germline CDR1 reads MGHRA; CDR2 reads YSYEKL. The germline V and J ends were trimmed by 2 bases and 1 base, with 12 bases remaining between them. The CDR3 extends over 15 amino acids. CDR3 loop: CASSQSRDGSYEQYF. In DNA, the CDR3 is TGCGCCAGCAGCCAATCCCGGGACGGATCCTACGAGCAGTACTTC.

The V and J genes are TRBV7-9 and TRBJ2-5, with TRBD2 identical over 8 bases. The CDR3 is 16 amino acids. V shed 4 bases and J 9 bases; nucleotides not matched to a gene: 16. In germline, CDR1 is SEHNR, CDR2 FQNEAQ (reference sequence). CDR3 sequence (DNA): TGTGCCAGCAGCTCGACCGGGGAGCCGCGGGGGGAGGCCCAGTACTTC. Protein: CASSSTGEPRGEAQYF.

V and J are TRBV15 and TRBJ2-7; the D is unclear. The V end lost 0 bases, the J end lost 0 bases, and 6 bases lay between the germline ends. This CDR3 is 14 amino acids long. The germline V gene encodes CDR1 LNHNV and CDR2 YYDKDF (reference sequence). The CDR3 region is CATSRESNSYEQYF. CDR3 coding DNA: TGTGCCACCAGCAGAGAATCCAACTCCTACGAGCAGTACTTC.

The chain couples TRBV4-2 to TRBJ2-4; D gene ambiguous. The CDR3 is 16 residues long. CDR1 and CDR2 from the germline V gene are LGHNA and YNFKEQ. The V gene lost 1 base and the J gene lost 0 bases, with 10 bases spanning the gap. The DNA of the CDR3 is TGTGCCAGCAGCCAAGGTTTGACGCTAGCCAAAAACATTCAGTACTTC. Its translation is CASSQGLTLAKNIQYF.

V is TRBV30 and J is TRBJ1-2; TRBD1 matches 7 bases. V was clipped by 0 bases and J by 4 bases; unmatched bases: 23. Germline-derived CDR1 and CDR2 are GTSNPN and SVGIG (reference sequence). This CDR3 is 20 amino acids long. CDR3 residues: CAWSVHPFELGQAGRYGYTF. The CDR3 nucleotides are TGTGCCTGGAGTGTACATCCATTTGAGTTAGGACAGGCCGGGCGCTATGGCTACACCTTC.

The CDR3 coding sequence is TGTGCCAGCAGCCTCAGACAGGGCTATGGCGGTAAGGTCAATGAGCAGTTCTTC. Its protein is CASSLRQGYGGKVNEQFF. The chain joins TRBV11-2 to TRBJ2-1; 7 bases match TRBD1. This CDR3 has 18 amino acids. Per the germline V gene, CDR1 is SGHAT and CDR2 is FQNNGV. V shed 5 bases, J shed 6 bases, and the junction held 19 bases outside the gene matches.

The chain uses TRBV10-3 and TRBJ2-3, with 15 bases lining up with TRBD2. This CDR3 has 16 amino acids. V was pared by 6 bases and J by 4 bases, with 5 bases of the junction left unmatched. CDR1 ENHRY and CDR2 SYGVKD come from the germline V gene. CDR3 residues: CAISRTSGRGADTQYF. As DNA, the CDR3 is TGTGCCATCAGCAGGACTAGCGGGAGGGGAGCAGATACGCAGTATTTT.

The CDR3 nucleotides are TGTGCCAGCAGCCAAGCGGAGAGCGGGAGGTACCTCGCGAACACCGGGGAGCTGTTTTTT. Translating gives CASSQAESGRYLANTGELFF. The chain uses TRBV4-2 and TRBJ2-2, with TRBD2 identical over 9 bases. CDR1 is LGHNA, CDR2 YNFKEQ, per germline. This CDR3 has 20 residues. J was trimmed by 0 bases and V by 1 base; bases with no gene match: 12.

This clone has a single count. The rearrangement uses TRBV14 and TRBJ2-1; TRBD2 might be the D (5 bases). V was clipped by 4 bases and J by 8 bases, with 15 bases between them. From germline, CDR1 is SGHDN and CDR2 FVKESK. This CDR3 has 14 residues. The CDR3 protein is CASSLSARPHEQFF. CDR3 nucleotides: TGTGCCAGCAGCCTTAGCGCCCGTCCCCATGAGCAGTTCTTC.

The chain uses TRBV6-5 and TRBJ2-5; tentative D call: TRBD2 (6 bases). CDR3 length: 15 residues. Germline CDR1 is MNHEY and CDR2 is SVGAGI. The V end was cut by 6 bases, the J end by 1 base, with 15 bases between. The CDR3 DNA reads as TGTGCCAGCAGCCGAACCGGGACTCTCCAAGAGACCCAGTACTTC. Residues: CASSRTGTLQETQYF.

CDR3 sequence reads: CASSSPGRRDSGNTIYF. The CDR3 DNA sequence: TGTGCCAGCAGCTCCCCTGGCAGGCGGGACTCTGGAAACACCATATATTTT. This chain links TRBV11-2 with TRBJ1-3; no definite D call. The germline CDR1 and CDR2 sequences are SGHAT and FQNNGV. This CDR3 has 17 amino acids. Trimming took off 4 bases at V and 0 bases at J, with 16 bases between the two ends.

V usage is TRBV2 and J usage is TRBJ2-7; TRBD1 matches 7 bases. CDR3 length: 14 residues. CDR1 is SNHLY, CDR2 FYNNEI, per germline. J lost 1 base, V lost 11 bases, and 11 bases had no gene match. This CDR3 reads CASQLRGQSYEQYF. The DNA for the CDR3 is TGTGCCTCCCAGCTCCGGGGACAGTCCTACGAGCAGTACTTC.

This rearrangement joins TRBV25-1 to TRBJ1-1; TRBD1 is a possible D gene (6 bases). Germline V lookup: CDR1 MGHDK, CDR2 SYGVNS. The CDR3 totals 14 residues. The CDR3 bases are TGTTCCGGGGGGCCCGGAGGGGAAACGGCTGAAGCTTTCTTT. Translating gives CSGGPGGETAEAFF.

V is TRBV12-5 and J is TRBJ1-5; tentatively, D is TRBD1 (6 bases). The CDR3 loop spans 13 amino acids. Trimming left V 7 bases short and J 11 bases short, with 18 bases between. Germline V lookup: CDR1 LGHNT, CDR2 FRNRAP. Here the CDR3 reads CASVGQPQSAQHF. The CDR3 coding sequence is TGTGCTAGTGTAGGACAGCCCCAAAGTGCCCAGCATTTT.